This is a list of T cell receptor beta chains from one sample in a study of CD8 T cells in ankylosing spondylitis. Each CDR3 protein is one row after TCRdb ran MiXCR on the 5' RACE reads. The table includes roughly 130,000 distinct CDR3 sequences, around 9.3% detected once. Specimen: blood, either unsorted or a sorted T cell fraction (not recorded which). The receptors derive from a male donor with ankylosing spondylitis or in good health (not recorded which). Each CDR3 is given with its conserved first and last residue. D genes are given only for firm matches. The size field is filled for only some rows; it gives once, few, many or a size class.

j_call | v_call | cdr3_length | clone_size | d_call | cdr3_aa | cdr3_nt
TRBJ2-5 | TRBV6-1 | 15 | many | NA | CASSESEMDFETQYF | TGTGCCAGCAGTGAAAGCGAGATGGATTTCGAGACCCAGTACTTC
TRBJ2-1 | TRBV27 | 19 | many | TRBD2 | CASSPGLAGGPNPQNEQFF | TGTGCCAGCAGTCCGGGACTAGCGGGAGGGCCTAACCCCCAGAATGAGCAGTTCTTC
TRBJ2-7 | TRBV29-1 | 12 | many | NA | CSVVPNSYEQYF | TGCAGCGTTGTCCCTAACTCCTACGAGCAGTACTTC
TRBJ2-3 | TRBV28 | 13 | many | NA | CASSLGGYDTQYF | TGTGCCAGCAGTTTAGGGGGTTACGATACGCAGTATTTT
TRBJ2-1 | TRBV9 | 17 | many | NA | CASSVEGVGRKINEQFF | TGTGCCAGCAGCGTGGAGGGGGTGGGTCGAAAAATAAATGAGCAGTTCTTC
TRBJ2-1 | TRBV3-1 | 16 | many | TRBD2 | CASSQDGGLAINEQFF | TGTGCCAGCAGCCAAGATGGGGGACTAGCGATCAATGAGCAGTTCTTC
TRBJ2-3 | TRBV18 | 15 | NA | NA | CASSPPTGRTDTQYF | TGTGCCAGCTCACCACCTACGGGAAGAACAGATACGCAGTATTTT
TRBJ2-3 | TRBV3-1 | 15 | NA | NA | CASSQGFGDWDTQYF | TGTGCCAGCAGCCAAGGTTTTGGAGATTGGGATACGCAGTATTTT
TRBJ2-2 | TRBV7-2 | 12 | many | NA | CASSEQVGELFF | TGTGCCAGCAGCGAACAGGTCGGGGAGCTGTTTTTT
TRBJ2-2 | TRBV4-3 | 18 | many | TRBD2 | CASSQGLTSGRGTGELFF | TGCGCCAGCAGCCAAGGCCTGACTAGCGGGAGAGGCACCGGGGAGCTGTTTTTT
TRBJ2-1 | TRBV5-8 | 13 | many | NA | CASSYDTGNEQFF | TGTGCCAGCAGTTATGACACGGGGAATGAGCAGTTCTTC
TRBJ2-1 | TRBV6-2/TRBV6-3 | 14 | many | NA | CASSLASDYNEQFF | TGTGCCAGCAGTCTTGCTAGCGACTACAATGAGCAGTTCTTC
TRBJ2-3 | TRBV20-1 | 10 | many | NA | CSASSYTQYF | TGCAGTGCTAGTTCCTATACGCAGTATTTT
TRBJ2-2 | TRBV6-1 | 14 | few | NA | CVSAWGGTTGELFF | TGTGTCAGCGCCTGGGGGGGCACGACCGGGGAGCTGTTTTTT
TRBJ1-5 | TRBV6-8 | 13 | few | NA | CASRQGSNQPQHF | TGTGCCAGCAGGCAGGGTAGCAATCAGCCCCAGCATTTT
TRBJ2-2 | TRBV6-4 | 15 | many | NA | CASSLETANTGELFF | TGTGCCAGCAGTTTAGAAACCGCGAACACCGGGGAGCTGTTTTTT
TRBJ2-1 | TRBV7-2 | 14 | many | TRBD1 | CASSPDRVHNEQFF | TGTGCCAGCAGCCCTGACAGGGTTCACAATGAGCAGTTCTTC
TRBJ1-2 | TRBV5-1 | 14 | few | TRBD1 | CASSWRQGESSYTF | TGCGCCAGCAGCTGGCGACAGGGTGAATCGAGCTACACCTTC
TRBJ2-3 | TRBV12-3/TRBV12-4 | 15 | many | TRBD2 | CASSPSGFRVDTQYF | TGTGCCAGCAGCCCTAGCGGGTTCCGCGTGGATACGCAGTATTTT
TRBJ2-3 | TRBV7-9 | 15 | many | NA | CASSLAGDIPDTQYF | TGTGCCAGCAGCTTAGCGGGAGACATTCCAGATACGCAGTATTTT
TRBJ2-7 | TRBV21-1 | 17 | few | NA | CASRTGLAGGPHYEQYF | TGTGCCAGCAGAACGGGACTAGCGGGAGGGCCTCACTACGAGCAGTACTTC
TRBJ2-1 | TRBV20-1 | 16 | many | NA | CSARSVGELRYNEQFF | TGCAGTGCTAGAAGTGTGGGGGAGTTAAGGTACAATGAGCAGTTCTTC
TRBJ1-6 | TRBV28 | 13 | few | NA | CASRTHHGSPLHF | TGTGCCAGCAGAACTCACCACGGGTCACCCCTCCACTTT
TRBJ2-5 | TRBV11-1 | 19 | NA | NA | CASSPDARGYRDSQETQYF | TGTGCCAGCAGCCCAGACGCCAGGGGGTATCGGGACTCACAAGAGACCCAGTACTTC
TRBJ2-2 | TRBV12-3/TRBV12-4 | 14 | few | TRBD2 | CASGFSGQVGELFF | TGTGCCAGCGGTTTTAGCGGGCAAGTCGGGGAGCTGTTTTTT
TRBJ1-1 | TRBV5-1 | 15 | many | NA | CASSLGMGSHTEAFF | TGCGCCAGCAGCTTGGGTATGGGCTCACACACTGAAGCTTTCTTT
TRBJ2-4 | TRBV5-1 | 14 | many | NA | CASSWDIAKNIQYF | TGCGCCAGCAGCTGGGACATTGCCAAAAACATTCAGTACTTC
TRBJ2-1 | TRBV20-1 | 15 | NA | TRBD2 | CSARFPSGVYNEQFF | TGCAGTGCTAGATTCCCTAGCGGGGTTTACAATGAGCAGTTCTTC
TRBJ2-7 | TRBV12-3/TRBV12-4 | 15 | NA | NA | CASSLLTRGPYEQYF | TGTGCCAGCAGTTTATTAACCAGGGGACCCTACGAGCAGTACTTC
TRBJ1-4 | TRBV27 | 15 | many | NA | CASAESGNNNEKLFF | TGTGCCAGCGCCGAGTCCGGGAACAATAATGAAAAACTGTTTTTT
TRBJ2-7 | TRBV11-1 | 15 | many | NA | CASSPIAWKTYEQYF | TGTGCCAGCAGCCCGATCGCGTGGAAAACCTACGAGCAGTACTTC
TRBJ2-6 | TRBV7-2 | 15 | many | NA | CASSLMWTGANVLTF | TGTGCCAGCAGCTTAATGTGGACAGGGGCCAACGTCCTGACTTTC